These T cell receptor beta chains were read from a single sample in a study of CD8 T cells in ankylosing spondylitis. TCRdb re-called the 5' RACE reads with MiXCR, one entry per CDR3 protein. Among around 150,000 distinct CDR3 sequences listed, approximately 7.3% were seen once. Sequencing was carried out using blood, either unsorted or a sorted T cell fraction (not recorded which). The receptors originated from a female donor with ankylosing spondylitis or in good health (not recorded which). CDR3s include the opening cysteine and the closing phenylalanine or tryptophan. Each record gives: J gene, D gene, V gene, CDR3 length, clone size, CDR3 protein, CDR3 DNA. D genes are given only for firm matches. The size entry is marked missing in some rows and otherwise reads once, few, many or a size class.

>TRBJ1-1|TRBD1|TRBV10-3|15|many
CAISEPGQGAPEAFF
TGTGCCATCAGTGAGCCGGGACAGGGGGCGCCTGAAGCTTTCTTT
>TRBJ2-3|TRBD1|TRBV15|14|NA
CATSGQGSTDTQYF
TGTGCCACCAGCGGACAGGGAAGCACAGATACGCAGTATTTT
>TRBJ1-1|NA|TRBV27|15|NA
CASSAYPRGHTEAFF
TGTGCCAGCAGTGCTTACCCCCGGGGGCACACTGAAGCTTTCTTT
>TRBJ2-5|TRBD1|TRBV4-1|16|many
CASSQSRGQGKETQYF
TGCGCCAGCAGCCAAAGCCGGGGACAGGGCAAAGAGACCCAGTACTTC
>TRBJ2-7|NA|TRBV5-1|12|NA
CASKDSPEEQYF
TGCGCCAGCAAAGACAGCCCGGAGGAGCAGTACTTC
>TRBJ1-1|TRBD1|TRBV5-1|14|many
CASSSDRGDTEAFF
TGCGCCAGCAGCTCGGACAGGGGAGACACTGAAGCTTTCTTT
>TRBJ1-3|NA|TRBV9|14|few
CASSVLSSGNTIYF
TGTGCCAGCAGCGTGTTGAGCTCTGGAAACACCATATATTTT
>TRBJ2-5|NA|TRBV20-1|13|NA
CSAKIRPQETQYF
TGCAGTGCTAAAATCCGACCCCAAGAGACCCAGTACTTC
>TRBJ1-2|NA|TRBV7-2|15|few
CASSPPGTANYGYTF
TGTGCCAGCAGCCCCCCGGGCACAGCTAACTATGGCTACACCTTC
>TRBJ2-1|TRBD2|TRBV6-1|14|many
CASSRTSGNKGQFF
TGTGCCAGCAGTCGGACTAGCGGGAATAAGGGGCAGTTCTTC
>TRBJ2-7|NA|TRBV12-3/TRBV12-4|14|many
CASSTRGGHHEQYF
TGTGCCAGCAGTACTAGGGGGGGGCACCACGAGCAGTACTTC
>TRBJ1-4|NA|TRBV4-2|17|many
CASSSLGESTTNEKLFF
TGTGCCAGCAGTAGCCTTGGGGAGAGTACAACTAATGAAAAACTGTTTTTT
>TRBJ2-7|NA|TRBV6-1|15|many
CASSVETGTSYEQYF
TGTGCCAGCAGTGTTGAAACGGGGACCTCCTACGAGCAGTACTTC
>TRBJ1-1|NA|TRBV28|14|NA
CASSPPGGTTEAFF
TGTGCCAGCAGCCCCCCGGGCGGAACCACTGAAGCTTTCTTT
>TRBJ2-2|NA|TRBV7-2|15|many
CASSIKAGGTGELFF
TGTGCCAGCAGCATAAAGGCAGGGGGGACCGGGGAGCTGTTTTTT
>TRBJ1-1|NA|TRBV12-3/TRBV12-4|13|many
CASSLSPAGSLVF
TGTGCCAGCAGTTTATCGCCGGCCGGAAGCTTGGTCTTT
>TRBJ2-3|NA|TRBV24-1|15|many
CATSAPTASTDTQYF
TGTGCCACCAGTGCCCCGACAGCCAGCACAGATACGCAGTATTTT
>TRBJ2-3|NA|TRBV9|15|many
CASERAGVSTDTQYF
TGTGCCAGCGAGAGGGCAGGGGTCAGCACAGATACGCAGTATTTT
>TRBJ1-1|TRBD1|TRBV7-9|16|many
CASSLDRGLVNTEAFF
TGTGCCAGCAGCTTAGACAGGGGACTCGTGAACACTGAAGCTTTCTTT
>TRBJ1-2|NA|TRBV24-1|16|many
CATSDSITPSSDGYTF
TGTGCCACCAGTGATTCCATCACTCCGAGCAGCGACGGCTACACCTTC
>TRBJ2-3|TRBD2|TRBV12-3/TRBV12-4|16|NA
CASTTTGGGYTDTQYF
TGTGCCAGCACCACGACTGGCGGGGGGTACACAGATACGCAGTATTTT
>TRBJ2-7|NA|TRBV20-1|13|NA
CSARGQSPYEQYF
TGCAGTGCTAGAGGACAGAGCCCCTACGAGCAGTACTTC
>TRBJ2-1|TRBD2|TRBV20-1|14|many
CSARDPGGGHEQFF
TGCAGTGCTAGAGATCCTGGCGGGGGGCATGAGCAGTTCTTC
>TRBJ2-7|TRBD1|TRBV10-3|15|few
CAISESGQGSYEQYF
TGTGCCATCAGTGAGTCGGGACAGGGTTCCTACGAGCAGTACTTC